Shown below are 31 T cell receptor beta chains from a single sample sequenced in a study of human T cells and chemical hapten exposure. One entry per CDR3 protein results from TCRdb running MiXCR on the RACE reads. The table records 65,000 to 85,000 distinct CDR3 sequences, about a tenth of them present only once. The time point denotes: patch test 1, 2 weeks after DPC sensitization. Indicated treatment: therapeutic diphenylcyclopropenone sensitization with weekly scalp DPC. The input for sequencing was whole blood, taken in connection with sensitization to the hapten diphenylcyclopropenone (DPC). These receptors all come from a woman aged 45-65 years with alopecia areata. Some clones in this sample may be carry-over from other donors' samples.

This sequence joins TRBV12-3 or TRBV12-4 and TRBJ1-5; 7 bases are a match to TRBD1. The CDR3 length is 15 residues. With V trimmed by 6 bases and J by 4 bases, 9 bases remained unmatched. In DNA form, the CDR3 reads TGTGCCAGCAGAGCTACAGGGGTGCGGAATCAGCCCCAGCATTTT. It is translated as CASRATGVRNQPQHF.

This clonotype has at least ten counts. This chain connects TRBV7-3 to TRBJ1-6; D gene ambiguous. The CDR3 totals 16 residues. Looked up from germline, CDR1 is SGHTA and CDR2 is FQGTGA. The V end was cut by 2 bases, the J end by 8 bases, with 16 bases between. The CDR3 nucleotides are TGTGCCAGCAGCTTAGATCGGCTAATTCCGGATTCACCCCTCCACTTT. It is translated as CASSLDRLIPDSPLHF.

This clonotype was seen only once. V usage is TRBV7-2 and J usage is TRBJ1-1, with D possibly TRBD1 on 6 matching bases. Trimming removed 4 bases from V and 1 base from J, with 10 bases in between. The CDR3 has 14 residues. Germline loops: CDR1 SGHTA, CDR2 FQGNSA. CDR3 in DNA: TGTGCCAGCAGCTCTCAGGGACAGAACACTGAAGCTTTCTTT. Translating it yields CASSSQGQNTEAFF.

This clonotype was recorded a few times. The CDR3 bases are TGTGCCACCAGAGGGACAGCCCCTAGCTCTGGGGCCAACGTCCTGACTTTC. The encoded protein is CATRGTAPSSGANVLTF. The V call is TRBV24-1, the J call TRBJ2-6; 7 positions match TRBD1. Trimming at V came to 7 bases and at J to 0 bases, leaving 8 bases not matched to a gene. Germline CDR1 KGHDR, CDR2 SFDVKD. CDR3 length equals 17 residues.

This clonotype was seen a few times. This sequence joins TRBV6-2 or TRBV6-3 and TRBJ2-7; unclear D gene. CDR3 size: 14 residues. V lost 0 bases and J lost 5, with 11 bases in between. Germline assignment: CDR1 MNHEY and CDR2 SVGEGT. The CDR3 DNA sequence: TGTGCCAGCAGTTACTCGACACCTTGGGACGAGCAGTACTTC. Translation: CASSYSTPWDEQYF.

This chain uses TRBV15 with TRBJ2-1; perhaps TRBD1 as D (5 bases). The V gene lost 6 bases and the J gene lost 4 bases, with 13 bases spanning the gap. Germline values: CDR1 LNHNV, CDR2 YYDKDF (reference sequence). The CDR3 has 14 amino acids. The CDR3 here is CATSGPGNYNEQFF. The CDR3 DNA reads TGTGCCACCAGTGGACCAGGGAATTACAATGAGCAGTTCTTC.

This clonotype was seen a handful of times. This CDR3 is CASSLSDSGVVAFF. The CDR3, as DNA: TGTGCCAGCAGCTTATCGGACTCCGGGGTCGTCGCTTTCTTT. V and J are TRBV11-2 and TRBJ1-1; D gene ambiguous. The CDR3 is 14 amino acids. The V end lost 2 bases, the J end lost 11 bases, and 18 bases lay between the germline ends. Looked up from germline, CDR1 is SGHAT and CDR2 is FQNNGV.

This clonotype was picked up a small number of times. The chain carries TRBV19 and TRBJ2-1, with 11 bases matching TRBD2. This CDR3 is built from 19 residues. Germline V gives CDR1 LNHDA, CDR2 SQIVND (reference sequence). J was trimmed by 1 base and V by 1 base; bases with no gene match: 9. The CDR3 region is CASSIVSLAGGLSYNEQFF. CDR3 nucleotide sequence: TGTGCCAGTAGTATAGTGTCGCTAGCGGGAGGCCTATCCTACAATGAGCAGTTCTTC.

In this sample, this clonotype turned up a few times. V gene TRBV29-1 combines with J gene TRBJ1-5, with a weak D call TRBD1 (5 bases). The ends were cut back, 4 bases at V and 4 bases at J, with 11 bases in the middle. The CDR3 totals 13 residues. Germline lookup yields CDR1 SQVTM and CDR2 ANQGSEA. In nucleotides, the CDR3 is TGCAGCGTTGTATCGGGGGGGAATCAGCCCCAGCATTTT. This gives the protein CSVVSGGNQPQHF.

The chain joins TRBV19 to TRBJ2-2; TRBD1 matches 8 bases. CDR1 is LNHDA and CDR2 is SQIVND in the germline V gene (reference sequence). This CDR3 spans 14 amino acids. V trimming: 7 bases; J trimming: 6 bases; junction bases outside the gene matches: 7. CDR3 sequence reads: CASKGAGGPGELFF. The CDR3 region has the DNA TGTGCCAGTAAGGGGGCAGGGGGCCCCGGGGAGCTGTTTTTT. The complete variable domain, with remaining parts taken from reference TRBV19 and TRBJ2-2, reads DGGITQSPKYLFRKEGQNVTLSCEQNLNHDAMYWYRQDPGQGLRLIYYSQIVNDFQKGDIAEGYSVSREKKESFPLTVTSAQKNPTAFYLCASKGAGGPGELFFGEGSRLTVL.

This clonotype was seen more than once but under ten times. The chain combines TRBV20-1 with TRBJ1-5; the match to TRBD1 covers 10 bases. Per the germline V gene, CDR1 is DFQATT and CDR2 is SNEGSKA (reference sequence). With V trimmed by 4 bases and J by 7 bases, 7 bases remained unmatched. The CDR3 sequence is 14 residues long. The CDR3 loop is CSAKGTGEFQPQHF. CDR3 nucleotide sequence: TGCAGTGCTAAGGGGACAGGGGAATTCCAGCCCCAGCATTTT.

V usage is TRBV10-2 and J usage is TRBJ1-5; tentatively, D is TRBD1 (5 bases). The CDR3 is 12 residues long. V gave up 8 bases and J gave up 7 bases, with 12 bases separating them. Germline loops: CDR1 WSHSY, CDR2 SAAADI. The CDR3 nucleotides are TGCGCCAGCGGGGGGGTTAGGCAGCCCCAGCATTTT. Translating it yields CASGGVRQPQHF.

The chain combines TRBV2 with TRBJ2-1, with 10 bases identical to TRBD2. Germline CDR1 reads SNHLY; CDR2 reads FYNNEI. The CDR3 has 14 amino acids. CDR3 coding DNA: TGTGCGGGGAGGGCGGGACTAGCGTACAATGAGCAGTTCTTC. It codes for CAGRAGLAYNEQFF.

The chain combines TRBV9 with TRBJ1-2, with TRBD1 matching 8 bases. The CDR3 is 14 amino acids. The germline V gene has CDR1 SGDLS and CDR2 YYNGEE. Losses at the gene ends were 3 bases for V and 10 bases for J; bases not matched to a gene: 11. This chain's CDR3 is CASSGARQGPYYTF. As DNA, the CDR3 is TGTGCCAGCAGCGGAGCCCGACAGGGGCCCTACTACACCTTC.

This clonotype showed up just a few times. The chain employs TRBV12-3 or TRBV12-4 and TRBJ2-1, with 9 bases identical to TRBD1. The V segment lost 7 bases and the J segment 14 bases; nucleotides outside the gene matches: 12. The CDR3 runs to 13 residues. The CDR3 loop is CASNIGTGNPKFF. As DNA, the CDR3 is TGTGCCAGCAATATCGGGACAGGGAACCCCAAGTTCTTC.

This clonotype has more than one count but fewer than ten. The chain recombines TRBV11-3 with TRBJ2-3, with TRBD2 matching 12 bases. This CDR3 spans 16 amino acids. The germline gives CDR1 SGHNT, CDR2 YENEEA. Trimming took 4 bases from V and 2 from J; bases not matched to a gene: 4. The CDR3 spells CASSSWTSGNTDTQYF. The CDR3 bases are TGTGCCAGCAGCTCGTGGACTAGCGGGAACACAGATACGCAGTATTTT.

This clonotype occurred a few times. The CDR3 DNA follows: TGTGCCAGCAGCTTATACACCGGGGAGCTGTTTTTT. This gives the protein CASSLYTGELFF. The chain recombines TRBV7-2 with TRBJ2-2; D uncertain. Germline V gives CDR1 SGHTA, CDR2 FQGNSA. The CDR3 is made up of 12 amino acids. Trimming left V 2 bases short and J 3 bases short, with 1 base between.

The genes are TRBV12-3 or TRBV12-4 and TRBJ2-3; TRBD1 agrees at 7 bases. This CDR3 region has 14 residues. J lost 1 base, V lost 3 bases, and 1 base had no gene match. CDR3 DNA sequence: TGTGCCAGCAGTTTCGACAGGGGCACAGATACGCAGTATTTT. Amino acids: CASSFDRGTDTQYF.

V usage is TRBV6-2 or TRBV6-3 and J usage is TRBJ2-1; a weak D match, TRBD2 (5 bases). Trimming took 5 bases from V and 5 from J, leaving 13 bases between them. The germline V gene encodes CDR1 MNHEY and CDR2 SVGEGT. This CDR3 is built from 14 residues. This CDR3 is CASSGGREHNEQFF. CDR3 DNA: TGTGCCAGCAGTGGAGGAAGGGAGCACAATGAGCAGTTCTTC.

There are many counts of this clonotype. V usage is TRBV4-1 and J usage is TRBJ2-2; either TRBD1 or TRBD2 may supply D (5 bases each). Germline V CDR1 and CDR2: MGHRA, YSYEKL. This CDR3 has 15 residues. Trimming left V 3 bases short and J 2 bases short, with 10 bases between. CDR3 residues: CASSQAGTNTGELFF. Here the CDR3 DNA reads TGCGCCAGCAGCCAGGCCGGGACCAACACCGGGGAGCTGTTTTTT.

This clonotype came up a few times. The rearrangement joins TRBV11-2 to TRBJ2-1, with D tentatively TRBD2 (6 bases). Trimming took 5 bases from V and 0 from J, leaving 11 bases between them. From germline, CDR1 is SGHAT and CDR2 FQNNGV. The CDR3 runs 15 residues. The CDR3 here is CASSPGVNSYNEQFF. The DNA of the CDR3 is TGTGCCAGCAGCCCGGGGGTAAACTCCTACAATGAGCAGTTCTTC.

This clonotype was seen ten or more times. This chain joins TRBV29-1 and TRBJ2-4, with D tentatively TRBD1 (5 bases). Germline CDR1 SQVTM, CDR2 ANQGSEA. This CDR3 contains 13 residues. With 7 bases removed from V and 9 bases from J, the gap between germline ends came to 19 bases. The CDR3 protein is CSATPDNRGIQYF. CDR3 coding DNA: TGCAGCGCTACCCCGGACAACCGTGGCATTCAGTACTTC.

Concerning this clonotype: This may be a read error: a much more frequent sequence differs by one nucleotide. This chain links TRBV14 with TRBJ2-2; D gene uncertain. In germline, CDR1 is SGHDN, CDR2 FVKESK. V was trimmed by 4 bases and J by 2 bases, leaving 2 bases between them. There are 12 residues in the CDR3. For the CDR3, the DNA is TGTGCCAGCAGCCTTAACACCGGGGAGCTGTTTTTT. Its translation: CASSLNTGELFF.

V gene TRBV30 combines with J gene TRBJ2-6, with D perhaps assigned TRBD1 or TRBD2 (5 bases each). The CDR3 is 15 amino acids. Trimming cost V 7 bases and J 2 bases, with 15 bases left between them. Germline V gives CDR1 GTSNPN, CDR2 SVGIG (reference sequence). As DNA, the CDR3 is TGTGCCTCATGGGCGAGAGGGGCTGGGGCCAACGTCCTGACTTTC. This sequence encodes CASWARGAGANVLTF. Supplemented by reference TRBV30 and TRBJ2-6, the full variable domain reads SQTIHQWPATLVQPVGSPLSLECTVEGTSNPNLYWYRQAAGRGLQLLFYSVGIGQISSEVPQNLSASRPQDRQFILSSKKLLLSDSGFYLCASWARGAGANVLTFGAGSRLTVL.

This clonotype has a handful of counts. This rearrangement joins TRBV5-1 to TRBJ2-7; 10 bases map to TRBD1. With 5 bases clipped from V and 6 bases from J, the junction kept 14 bases outside the gene matches. This CDR3 region has 16 residues. CDR1 SGHRS and CDR2 YFSETQ come from the germline V gene. The CDR3 DNA reads as TGCGCCAGCAGATCGACGGAGGGACAGGGGCTCGGCGAGCAGTACTTC. It translates to CASRSTEGQGLGEQYF.

In its sample, this clonotype was seen a few times. The CDR3 sequence: CASSEEGLSSYNEQFF. DNA for the CDR3: TGTGCCAGCAGTGAAGAAGGTCTTAGCTCCTACAATGAGCAGTTCTTC. V is TRBV2 and J is TRBJ2-1; D ambiguous. The V gene's germline CDR1 is SNHLY and CDR2 FYNNEI. The CDR3 runs 16 residues. V was clipped by 1 base and J by 0 bases, with 10 bases between them.

This clonotype was observed a handful of times. The J gene is TRBJ1-1, the V gene TRBV21-1. TRBV21-1 is a pseudogene segment. This CDR3 region has 14 residues. The CDR3 region is CASSKVEGQTEAFF. CDR3 DNA: TGTGCCAGCAGCAAAGTTGAGGGCCAAACTGAAGCTTTCTTT.

This clonotype was detected a few times. In DNA, the CDR3 is TGTGCCTGGAGTGTAGGCAGTGGAACCTACGAGCAGTACTTC. As protein: CAWSVGSGTYEQYF. This chain joins TRBV30 and TRBJ2-7; the D is unclear. Trimming pared 0 bases from V and 2 bases from J, leaving 11 bases between. The CDR3 length is 14 residues. Germline assignment: CDR1 GTSNPN and CDR2 SVGIG (reference sequence). Full variable domain (outside the CDR3, taken from reference TRBV30 and TRBJ2-7): SQTIHQWPATLVQPVGSPLSLECTVEGTSNPNLYWYRQAAGRGLQLLFYSVGIGQISSEVPQNLSASRPQDRQFILSSKKLLLSDSGFYLCAWSVGSGTYEQYFGPGTRLTVT.

V usage is TRBV7-2 and J usage is TRBJ2-7; 7 bases are shared with TRBD1. The germline V gene encodes CDR1 SGHTA and CDR2 FQGNSA. This CDR3 spans 15 amino acids. V shed 5 bases, J shed 5 bases, and the junction held 12 bases outside the gene matches. CDR3 sequence (DNA): TGTGCCAGCAGCCCCCGGACGAGGGGGCTGAACGAGCAGTACTTC. Translated: CASSPRTRGLNEQYF.

This clonotype has at least ten counts. The gene calls are TRBV7-3 and TRBJ2-2; D is possibly TRBD2 (6 bases). This CDR3 comprises 13 residues. Germline V lookup: CDR1 SGHTA, CDR2 FQGTGA. With 3 bases removed from V and 6 bases from J, the gap between germline ends came to 8 bases. The CDR3, as DNA: TGTGCCAGCAGCTTCGGAGGGCCCGGGGAGCTGTTTTTT. Translation gives CASSFGGPGELFF.

The V and J genes are TRBV24-1 and TRBJ2-3; the D gene is possibly TRBD2 (5 bases). The V end lost 2 bases, the J end lost 3 bases, and 11 bases lay between the germline ends. Germline-derived CDR1 and CDR2 are KGHDR and SFDVKD. This CDR3 contains 15 residues. CDR3 sequence reads: CATSDSTRRTDTQYF. CDR3 bases: TGTGCCACCAGTGATTCGACACGGAGGACAGATACGCAGTATTTT.